Detailed here is one TCR beta chain. Its antigen is unidentified. As for the donors, each was a healthy bone marrow donor. The data derive from a study of cytomegalovirus exposure and HLA in healthy donors. Primers: 60 Vbeta forward and 13 Jbeta reverse. The table came from immunoSEQ multiplex PCR; TCRdb's copy has only in-frame clones and leaves some out. The table lists under 250,000 clones, approximately 87% of them singletons. The study's findings and limits: Published work reported that the classifier diagnosed cytomegalovirus status with high specificity and sensitivity.

This clonotype was obtained from a human donor in good health. Specimen: PBMCs.

This chain's CDR3 is CASSTRQGDGPNEQFF. The CDR3, as DNA: TGTGCCAGCAGCACCAGACAGGGGGATGGCCCCAATGAGCAGTTCTTC. This chain links TRBV7-2 with TRBJ2-1, with 9 bases aligning to TRBD1. This CDR3 comprises 16 residues. Trimming removed 5 bases from V and 6 bases from J; junction bases left unmatched: 11. From germline, CDR1 is SGHTA and CDR2 FQGNSA.